This TCR beta chain derives from a study of T cells in Graves' hyperthyroidism and ophthalmopathy. Researchers amplified the TCR beta CDR3 regions from RNA transcripts. The HTBI primer set drove a first-round RT-PCR of the TCR CDR3. TCRdb recomputed calls from the multiplex PCR reads with MiXCR, one row per CDR3 protein. The sample contains more than 500,000 distinct CDR3 sequences, 46% of which appear only once. Exclusion criteria comprised uncontrolled infection, other autoimmune disease, pregnancy or lactation. This clonotype was seen many times. Its antigen is currently unknown. V shed 2 bases, J shed 4 bases, and the junction held 7 bases outside the gene matches. CDR1 is SGHAT, CDR2 FQNNGV, per germline. This CDR3 is built from 15 residues. General observations from the study: A median approximately 6.5 months before onset, the model predicted ophthalmopathy. Researchers found most expanded thyroid clonotypes above 0.001 in blood as well. Ophthalmopathy was told apart from stable hyperthyroidism by a 13 V-J model.

The J gene is TRBJ1-2, the V gene TRBV11-2, with 7 bases fitting TRBD1. This TCR was sampled from an adult woman with Graves' disease, either hyperthyroidism or ophthalmopathy (not recorded which). The source material was peripheral blood or thyroid tissue (not recorded which). The CDR3 coding sequence is TGTGCCAGCAGCTTACGACAGGGAGTAGGCTATGGCTACACCTTC. It yields the protein CASSLRQGVGYGYTF.